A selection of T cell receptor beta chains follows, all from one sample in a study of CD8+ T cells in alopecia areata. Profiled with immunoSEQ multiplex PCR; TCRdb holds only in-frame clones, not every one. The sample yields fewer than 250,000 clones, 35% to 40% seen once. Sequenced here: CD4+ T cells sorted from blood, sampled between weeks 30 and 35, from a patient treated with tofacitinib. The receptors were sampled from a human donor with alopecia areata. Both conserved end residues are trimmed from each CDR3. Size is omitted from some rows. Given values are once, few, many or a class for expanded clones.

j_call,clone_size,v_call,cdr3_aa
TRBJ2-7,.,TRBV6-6,ASSYGESSEQY
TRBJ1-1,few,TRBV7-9,ASSRGSPGAF
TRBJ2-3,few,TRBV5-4,ASSFRSAGTDTQY
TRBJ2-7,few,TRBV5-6,ASSWQGYEQY
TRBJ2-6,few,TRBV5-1,ASSYRGGPGANVLT
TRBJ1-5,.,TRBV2,ASSVTASNQPQH
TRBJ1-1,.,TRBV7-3,ASSATGSTEAF
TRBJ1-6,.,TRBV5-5,ASSLEGSSNSPLH
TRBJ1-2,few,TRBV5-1,ASSFNPDGDYT
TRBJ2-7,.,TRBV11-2,ASSLAPGSYEQY
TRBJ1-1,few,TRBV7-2,ASSLVITGAEAF
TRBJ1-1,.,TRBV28,ASSLMPATSFEAF
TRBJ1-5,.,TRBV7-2,ASSFQTGGGQPQH
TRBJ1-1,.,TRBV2,ASGGQGANTEAF
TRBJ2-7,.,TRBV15,ATRSSGDEQY
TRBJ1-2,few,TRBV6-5,ASSLRTGSLT
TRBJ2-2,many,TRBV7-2,ASSWDRRATGELF
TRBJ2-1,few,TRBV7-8,ASSFRMTSGRAGEQF
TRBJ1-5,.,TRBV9,ASSVGPRGDQPQH
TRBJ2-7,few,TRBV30,AWSGQFTPYEQY
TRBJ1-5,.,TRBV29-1,SVDRGGDIGNQPQH
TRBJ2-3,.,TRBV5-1,ASSPQVGSTDTQY
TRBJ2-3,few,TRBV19,ASIVVGETDTQY
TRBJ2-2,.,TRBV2,ASSAKIQGAGTGELF
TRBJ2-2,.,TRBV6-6,ASSSYRAGELF
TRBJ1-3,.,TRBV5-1,ASSFQPNSGNTIY